This T cell receptor beta chain was documented in a study of T cells in Graves' hyperthyroidism and ophthalmopathy. Findings and limits, study-wide: In blood, most of the thyroid clonotypes expanded above 0.001 were also present.

On this clonotype itself: What it recognizes is unknown.

RNA transcripts gave rise to amplified TCR beta CDR3 regions. TCR CDR3 underwent first-round RT-PCR with the HTBI primer set. TCRdb ran MiXCR on the multiplex PCR reads and lists one entry per CDR3 protein. Of more than 300,000 distinct CDR3 sequences listed, over 11% were seen once; the top ten hold 20% to 25%. Those with hyperthyroidism were 18 to 65 years old, newly diagnosed, and ill for under 2 months. Diagnosis rested on symptoms, serum thyroxine and TRAb, thyroid ultrasound, and orbital computed tomography. Germline V gene sequence: CDR1 SGHTA, CDR2 FQGNSA. The CDR3 consists of 12 residues. Deletions cut 4 bases from V and 8 bases from J, with 9 bases between.

The chain combines TRBV7-2 with TRBJ1-5, with TRBD1 as a possible D gene (5 bases). The sample taken for sequencing was blood. The sequence derives from a woman aged 25 to 45 with Graves' hyperthyroidism. The DNA for the CDR3 is TGTGCCAGCAGCTCCCTAGGGGAGCCCCAGCATTTT. Residues: CASSSLGEPQHF.